This T cell receptor beta chain came from a study of blood T cell repertoires in COVID-19 (dated by TCRdb to about 2020). For context, the study as a whole: Samples covering the acute and convalescent phases of COVID-19 were provided by collaborators in the United States, Italy and Spain. The material from the prospective study consisted of cDNA or gDNA derived from T cells, B-cell-depleted T cells, or PBMCs. Deeply sampled blood TCRbeta repertoires from subjects exposed to, actively infected with, or recovered from COVID-19 were included in the dataset. The repertoires were released in a freely available public database meant as a resource for research on the immune response to SARS-CoV-2. Samples came from the ongoing ImmuneRACE study (first 160 participants) plus 1,254 subjects from 6 global collaborators. Nearly every sample came with metadata listing a de-identified subject ID, COVID-19 status, age in years and sex. Where available, HLA class I and class II types were taken from metadata supplied by the sample provider and were not determined by assay-based typing. Results and caveats for the whole study, not just this receptor: The quantity of clinical and demographic metadata differed by source and by participant and was supplied without curation.

From the cysteine up to the phenylalanine, the CDR3 has a length of 13 residues. The only DNA kept is the CDR3, 39 bases in frame from the first base. The germline ends are 13 bases apart after V is trimmed by 3 bases and J by 9 bases. Sequences SGHRS (CDR1) and YFSETQ (CDR2) are obtained from the germline V gene. TCRbeta CDR3 regions were amplified from genomic DNA by means of the immunoSEQ Assay, a bias-controlled multiplex PCR. Per the authors' processing: Within the assay, amplification of reference gene primers was used to estimate how many nucleated cells each sample contained. To quantify the absolute abundance of each unique TCRbeta CDR3 rearrangement, sequence reads were collapsed and filtered. For each sample, productive Simpson clonality was calculated as the square root of Simpson's diversity index across productive rearrangements. TCRdb carries this immuneACCESS record with in-frame sequences only. Its versions omit some clonotypes, under half of them owing to an unresolved V gene in the studies checked, with the rest unexplained. V, J and clone size were drawn from that table, and D and trimming were deduced from the DNA. For this sample there are around 330,000 clones; approximately 90% appear just once. Clones ranked in the top ten supply just under 9% of the sample.

A note on this clone: Its antigen is currently not known. Per-base qualities were not stored, and no clone one base away is much larger.

Enrolling through a virtual design, the prospective study's participants ranged in age from about 18 to 89 years and lived across roughly 23 United States geographic areas. In the prospective study, cohorts were assigned on the basis of participant-reported clinical history obtained from a screening survey and a study questionnaire. Recovered participants in ImmuneRACE Cohort 3 were defined by two consecutive negative NP/OP PCR tests, clearance by a healthcare professional, or resolution of symptoms. Mobile phlebotomists in the prospective study collected whole blood, serum and a nasopharyngeal or oropharyngeal swab from every participant. Additional blood draws and questionnaires over an approximately 2-month period could optionally be provided by prospective study participants. Before DNA extraction, prospective study blood samples were shipped either frozen or at room temperature.

Sequencing was performed on PBMCs or T cells enriched from blood (not recorded which). The chain uses TRBV5-1 and TRBJ1-5, with the D gene uncertain. The source is a woman younger than 30 who had recovered from COVID-19. Here is the DNA: TGCGCCAGCAGCTCGGACGGGGAAGGGCCCCAGCATTTT. Translation gives CASSSDGEGPQHF.